The rows below give T cell receptor beta chains drawn from one sample of a study of blood T cells in healthy people across ages. TCRdb reprocessed the 5' RACE reads with MiXCR, giving one entry per CDR3 protein. Of around 1,000,000 distinct CDR3 sequences listed, 25% are singletons. Separately, the same data were catalogued under a study of T cells of mothers and their children.

Sequences were obtained from blood. These receptors all come from a girl aged 2 to 9 in good health. The CDR3 runs from the conserved cysteine through the conserved F or W. D genes are given only for firm matches. Only some rows state a clone size, as once, few, many or a class for expanded clones.

size	J	D	V	DNA	CDR3
-	TRBJ2-7	TRBD1	TRBV12-3/TRBV12-4	TGTGCCAGCAGTTCCACAGGGGCGGGTATAGAGCAGTACTTC	CASSSTGAGIEQYF
-	TRBJ1-1	-	TRBV7-8	TGTGCCAGCAGCCCGGACAGTGAGAACACTGAAGCTTTCTTT	CASSPDSENTEAFF
-	TRBJ2-3	-	TRBV10-3	TGTGCCATCAGTGATTCCCACACAGATACGCAGTATTTT	CAISDSHTDTQYF
few	TRBJ2-5	-	TRBV7-9	TGTGCCAGCAGCTTATCCGGGGAAGAGACCCAGTGCTTC	CASSLSGEETQCF
-	TRBJ2-1	-	TRBV29-1	TGCAGCGCCCATGGGCAGGGAGGTAACAATGAGCAGTTCTTC	CSAHGQGGNNEQFF
few	TRBJ1-4	-	TRBV28	TGTGCCAGCAAGGGCAGGCCGAATGAAAAACTGTTTTTT	CASKGRPNEKLFF
-	TRBJ2-6	-	TRBV19	TGTGCCACTTCCCTCAGTTCGGGTATAGCCAACGTCCTGACTTTC	CATSLSSGIANVLTF
few	TRBJ2-4	-	TRBV28	TGTGCCAGCAGTCTCTCCCCGACAGTAGCCAAAAACATTCAGTACTTC	CASSLSPTVAKNIQYF
-	TRBJ2-3	-	TRBV4-1	TGCGCCAGCAGCCAAGGTCCTCTCGGTTTAGGAGCAGATACGCAGTATTTT	CASSQGPLGLGADTQYF
few	TRBJ2-1	TRBD2	TRBV7-8	TGTGCCAGCAGTCCCGGGGGGAGTCGGAATGAGCAGTTCTTC	CASSPGGSRNEQFF
-	TRBJ2-2	TRBD1	TRBV6-2/TRBV6-3	TGTGCCGGAGAGAGGGGGCGAGACACCGGGGAGCTGTTTTTT	CAGERGRDTGELFF
few	TRBJ2-7	TRBD2	TRBV6-5	TGTGCCAGCAGTTGGGGGACTAGCGGGACCTACGAGCGGTACTTC	CASSWGTSGTYERYF
-	TRBJ1-2	TRBD1	TRBV12-3/TRBV12-4	TGTGCCAGCAGTTCCGACAGGGGCACCCTCCTAAGGAACTATGGCTACACCTTC	CASSSDRGTLLRNYGYTF
-	TRBJ2-7	-	TRBV20-1	TGCAGTGCTAGAGATCAAGGGGGGTCCTACGAGCAGTACTTC	CSARDQGGSYEQYF
-	TRBJ2-3	TRBD2	TRBV5-4	TGTGCCAGCAGCCCCGGAGGACTAGCGGGAAGCACAGATACGCAGTATTTT	CASSPGGLAGSTDTQYF
few	TRBJ2-5	-	TRBV11-2	TGTGCCAGCAGCTTAGGGGCAGCCAAGGAAGAGACCCAGTACTTC	CASSLGAAKEETQYF
-	TRBJ2-5	-	TRBV19	TGTGCCAGTAGTATGGACGGAGGAGAGACCCAGTACTTC	CASSMDGGETQYF
-	TRBJ2-1	-	TRBV5-1	TGCGCCAGCAGACCGACAGGTTTGGACAATGAGCAGTTCTTC	CASRPTGLDNEQFF
few	TRBJ2-7	TRBD1	TRBV7-8	TGTGCCAGCAGCGCACGTACTTCCGGGACAGGGAACGAGCAGTACTTC	CASSARTSGTGNEQYF
-	TRBJ2-2	TRBD2	TRBV10-3	TGTGCCATCAGTGAGCTCGAGCGGGAGGGCCACGGGGAGCTGTTTTTT	CAISELEREGHGELFF
-	TRBJ2-2	TRBD1	TRBV9	TGTGCCAGCAGCGTAGACCCGGCAGGGGGCGGGGAGCTGTTTTTT	CASSVDPAGGGELFF
-	TRBJ2-2	-	TRBV6-1	TGTGCCAGCAGTGAAAGTCAAACCGGGGAGCTGTTTTTT	CASSESQTGELFF
once	TRBJ1-1	-	TRBV6-1	TGTGCCAGCAGTGATTTAACCCGAGAGACCGAAGCTTTCTTT	CASSDLTRETEAFF
few	TRBJ1-5	TRBD1	TRBV6-1	TGTGCCAGCAGTCAGACAGGGTGGGGAAGCAATCAGCCCCAGCATTTT	CASSQTGWGSNQPQHF
few	TRBJ2-3	-	TRBV12-3/TRBV12-4	TGTGCCAGCAGTCCCCTTTTTCTGGGTATTCACGTCGCAGATACGCAGTATTTT	CASSPLFLGIHVADTQYF
-	TRBJ2-5	-	TRBV20-1	TGCAGTGCTAGAGTCTGGACACATCAAGAGACCCAGTACTTC	CSARVWTHQETQYF
few	TRBJ1-5	-	TRBV23-1	TGCGCCAGCAGTCCCGGGGCTAATCAGCCCCAGCATTTT	CASSPGANQPQHF
-	TRBJ2-5	-	TRBV7-9	TGTGCCAGCAGCAGAGTAGAGGAGCCCCAGTACTTC	CASSRVEEPQYF